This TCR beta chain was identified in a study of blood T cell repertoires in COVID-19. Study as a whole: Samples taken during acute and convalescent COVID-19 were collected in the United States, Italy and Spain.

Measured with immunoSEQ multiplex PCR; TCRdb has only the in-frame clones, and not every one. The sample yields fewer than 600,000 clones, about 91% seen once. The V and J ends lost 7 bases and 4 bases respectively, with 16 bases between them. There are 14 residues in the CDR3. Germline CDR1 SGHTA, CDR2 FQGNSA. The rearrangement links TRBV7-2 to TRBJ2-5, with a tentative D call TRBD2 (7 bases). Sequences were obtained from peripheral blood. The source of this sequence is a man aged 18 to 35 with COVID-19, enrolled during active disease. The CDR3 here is CASNPGGALETQYF. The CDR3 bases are TGTGCCAGCAACCCTGGGGGGGCTTTAGAGACCCAGTACTTC.